This TCR beta chain was recovered during a study of shared clonotypes between healthy human individuals. TCRdb's copy holds only in-frame clones and misses some; the assay was immunoSEQ multiplex PCR. The sample has over 850,000 clones, around 78% seen once. Only one count was recorded for this clone. CDR1 SGHRS and CDR2 YFSETQ come from the germline V gene. Trimming removed 5 bases at V and 1 base at J, with 13 bases between. CDR3 length: 15 residues. This chain connects TRBV5-1 to TRBJ2-1, with D maybe TRBD2 (6 bases). The sequencing input was memory CD4+ T cells from PBMCs. The subset is: CD45RA-negative fraction. This sequence was found in a man between 18 and 29 years old in good health. Some clones in this sample may be carry-over from other donors' samples. In DNA, the CDR3 is TGCGCCAGCAGTTCGGGACTCCTTTCCTACAATGAGCAGTTCTTC. This encodes CASSSGLLSYNEQFF.